This T cell receptor beta chain was sequenced for a study of T cell responses to AZD1222 COVID-19 vaccine. Findings and limits, study-wide: With two AZD1222 doses given, Spike-specific TCR breadth and depth both rose.

TCRdb keeps only in-frame clones here, not all; method: immunoSEQ multiplex PCR. The sample includes 58,000 or so clones, around 84% of them seen just once. J lost 6 bases, V lost 5 bases, and 8 bases had no gene match. CDR3 length: 16 residues. Germline CDR1 MNHEY, CDR2 SMNVEV (reference sequence). Remarks on this clone: Its matching antigen is unknown.

The sequences come from peripheral blood, collected on day 0 of AZD1222 vaccination. This sequence originates from an adult in good health. The chain links TRBV27 to TRBJ1-5; 12 nucleotides agree with TRBD1. The CDR3 region has the DNA TGTGCCAGCAGTCCAGGGACAGGGGGCGAGGGTCAGCCCCAGCATTTT. As protein: CASSPGTGGEGQPQHF.